These 5 T cell receptor beta chains share one sample of origin, sequenced in a study of T cell responses to AZD1222 COVID-19 vaccine. The data were produced by immunoSEQ multiplex PCR, yet TCRdb's version contains in-frame clones alone and is incomplete. The profile shows approximately 210,000 clones, roughly nine tenths of them singletons. The input for sequencing was peripheral blood, taken 28 days after the second AZD1222 dose. The receptor source for this set is an adult who received the AZD1222 COVID-19 vaccine.

The chain couples TRBV5-1 to TRBJ1-2; D might be TRBD1 (5 bases). The CDR3 covers 12 residues. Trimming pared 7 bases from V and 5 bases from J, leaving 12 bases between. Germline V lookup: CDR1 SGHRS, CDR2 YFSETQ. CDR3 sequence reads: CASGRAGYGYTF. The CDR3, as DNA: TGCGCCAGCGGCAGGGCAGGATATGGCTACACCTTC.

This chain joins TRBV27 and TRBJ2-7, with 10 bases identical to TRBD2. J gave up 3 bases and V 5 bases, and 13 bases lay outside the gene matches. The CDR3 has 17 residues. Germline CDR1 is MNHEY and CDR2 is SMNVEV (reference sequence). The CDR3 loop reads CASSPITPGLALYEQYF. CDR3 DNA: TGTGCCAGCAGTCCTATTACACCGGGACTAGCGCTCTACGAGCAGTACTTC.

Details on this clone: In the same sample, other DNA sequences code for this CDR3. The V call is TRBV28, the J call TRBJ1-2; weak D call: TRBD1 (5 bases). The CDR3 loop spans 13 amino acids. The germline gives CDR1 MDHEN, CDR2 SYDVKM. V was clipped by 3 bases and J by 3 bases, with 8 bases between them. CDR3 in amino acids: CASSLGGDYGYTF. The DNA for the CDR3 is TGTGCCAGCAGTTTGGGGGGAGACTATGGCTACACCTTC.

The rearrangement joins TRBV7-9 to TRBJ1-1; D not resolved. The V gene lost 3 bases and the J gene lost 5 bases, with 16 bases spanning the gap. The CDR3 length is 15 residues. Germline V gene lookup returns CDR1 SEHNR and CDR2 FQNEAQ (reference sequence). As DNA, the CDR3 is TGTGCCAGCAGCTTTGGTAGTGAGGGAGGGACTGAAGCTTTCTTT. Translated: CASSFGSEGGTEAFF.

V is TRBV7-2 and J is TRBJ1-1; no clear D gene. V was shortened by 0 bases and J by 1 base, with 6 bases between the two germline ends. Germline-derived CDR1 and CDR2 are SGHTA and FQGNSA. The CDR3 totals 14 residues. CDR3 bases: TGTGCCAGCAGCTTAGCGGAACGGAACACTGAAGCTTTCTTT. It translates to CASSLAERNTEAFF.